The T cell receptor beta chain under discussion was sequenced for a study of blood T cell repertoires in COVID-19. Libraries were prepared by immunoSEQ multiplex PCR; TCRdb keeps only in-frame clonotypes and omits some of them. The table shows around 310,000 clones, with around 90% occurring only once. Trimming pared 4 bases from V and 1 base from J, leaving 10 bases between. CDR3 size: 15 residues. The V gene's germline CDR1 is LGHNT and CDR2 FRNRAP. This sequence joins TRBV12-5 and TRBJ2-2; TRBD2 might be the D (6 bases). Material for sequencing was peripheral blood. This TCR derives from a woman aged 25 to 39 with COVID-19, enrolled during active disease. The CDR3 loop is CASGSMRGNTGELFF. For the CDR3, the DNA is TGTGCTAGTGGTTCCATGCGGGGGAACACCGGGGAGCTGTTTTTT.